The clone carrying this T cell receptor (beta chain) was seen ten or more times. V shed 1 base and J shed 5 bases, with 7 bases lying between them. This CDR3 is 13 amino acids long. Germline-derived CDR1 and CDR2 are LGHDT and YNNKEL (reference sequence). The sample is drawn from a study of T-cell memory formation after mild COVID-19. TCRdb re-called the 5' RACE reads with MiXCR, one entry per CDR3 protein. The sample shows 25,000 to 35,000 distinct CDR3 sequences, around a fifth of them seen only once. The TCR sequence derives from an adult who had mild COVID-19 (a few samples of this study predate the infection). Cell type and time point are not known. The sample comprised PBMCs or a T cell subset sorted from them (not recorded which). V usage is TRBV3-1 and J usage is TRBJ2-3; no clear D gene. Here the CDR3 DNA reads TGTGCCAGCAGCCAAGGCGTTTTAGATACGCAGTATTTT. It yields the protein CASSQGVLDTQYF.